This TCR beta chain was sequenced in a study of T cells in narcolepsy. Study-level findings and limits: Comparing one patient's CSF and blood CD4+ clonotypes highlighted HCRT- and TRIB2-specific autoreactive clonotypes.

In its sample, this clone was seen a few times. The antigen is undetermined. Looked up from germline, CDR1 is WNHNN and CDR2 is SYGVQD (reference sequence). J was trimmed by 0 bases and V by 5 bases; bases with no gene match: 3. This CDR3 comprises 15 residues. Sequencing used immunoSEQ multiplex PCR; TCRdb keeps in-frame clones, though not all of them. There are about 24,000 clones in the sample; 70% to 90% occur only once, and about 10% lies in the top ten. This TCR was recovered from a human donor in good health. The V and J genes are TRBV10-1 and TRBJ2-2; 7 bases match TRBD1. What was sequenced was memory (CD45RA-) CD4+ T cells from blood. The CDR3 DNA reads as TGCGCCAGCAGTATCCAGGGGGCGAACACCGGGGAGCTGTTTTTT. Translating gives CASSIQGANTGELFF.